Sequencing of this T cell receptor (beta chain) was carried out in a study of blood T cells in healthy people across ages. Primers used in a second PCR of about 7 to 12 cycles were a sample-barcoded 5' primer and a J-beta primer mix. MiXCR was run by TCRdb on the 5' RACE reads, yielding one entry per CDR3 protein. The sample consists of around 1,100,000 distinct CDR3 sequences, roughly two fifths of them appearing once. Notes on the study in general: The study found TCR beta diversity correlated strongly with naive T cell percentage. In long-lived donors, naive CD4+ cell counts and diversity exceeded those of aged donors.

This clonotype showed up many times. Its target is unknown. A junction boundary mismatches the germline segment, possibly from a read error. The source material was blood. The receptor's source is a man aged 18 to 30 in good health.

Here the CDR3 reads CASSVDRNNEQFF. The CDR3 nucleotides are TGTGCCAGCAGCGTGGACAGGAACAATGAGCAGTTCTTC. This chain links TRBV5-1 with TRBJ2-1, with 7 positions matching TRBD1. The CDR3 extends over 13 amino acids. Germline V lookup: CDR1 SGHRS, CDR2 YFSETQ.